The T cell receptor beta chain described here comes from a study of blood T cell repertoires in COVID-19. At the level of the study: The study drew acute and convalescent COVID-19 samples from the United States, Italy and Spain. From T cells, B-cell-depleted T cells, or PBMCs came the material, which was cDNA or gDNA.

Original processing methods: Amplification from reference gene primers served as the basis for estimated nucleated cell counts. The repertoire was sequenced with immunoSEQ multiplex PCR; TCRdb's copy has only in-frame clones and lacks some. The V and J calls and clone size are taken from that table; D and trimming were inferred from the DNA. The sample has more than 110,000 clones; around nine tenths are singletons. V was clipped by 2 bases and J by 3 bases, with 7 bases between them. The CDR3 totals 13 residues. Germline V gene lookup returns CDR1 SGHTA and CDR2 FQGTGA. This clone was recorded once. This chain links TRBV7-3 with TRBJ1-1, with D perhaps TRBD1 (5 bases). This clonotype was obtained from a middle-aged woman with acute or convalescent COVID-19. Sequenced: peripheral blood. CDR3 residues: CASSLLGDTEAFF. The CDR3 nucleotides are TGTGCCAGCAGCTTACTAGGGGACACTGAAGCTTTCTTT.